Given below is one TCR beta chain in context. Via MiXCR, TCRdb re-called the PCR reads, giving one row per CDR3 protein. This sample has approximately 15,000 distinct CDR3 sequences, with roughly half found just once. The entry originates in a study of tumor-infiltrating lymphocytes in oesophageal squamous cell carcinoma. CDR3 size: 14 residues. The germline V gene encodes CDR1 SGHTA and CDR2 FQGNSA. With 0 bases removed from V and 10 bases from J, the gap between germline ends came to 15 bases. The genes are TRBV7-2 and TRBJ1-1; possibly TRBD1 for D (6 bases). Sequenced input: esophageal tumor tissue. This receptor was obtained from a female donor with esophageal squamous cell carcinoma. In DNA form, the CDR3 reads TGTGCCAGCAGCTTAGCCGCAGGACAGTCGGGAGCTTTCTTT. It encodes CASSLAAGQSGAFF.